The sequence of this T cell receptor (beta chain) was determined in a study of T cells in Graves' hyperthyroidism and ophthalmopathy. Study outcomes and limitations: Onset of ophthalmopathy came a median roughly 6 months after the model predicted it. Most thyroid clonotypes that were expanded above 0.001 also turned up in blood.

As concerns this clonotype: The antigen is undetermined.

Amplified regions were TCR beta CDR3 sequences from RNA transcripts. An initial round of RT-PCR targeting the TCR CDR3 relied on the HTBI primer set. TCRdb re-called the multiplex PCR reads with MiXCR, one entry per CDR3 protein. The table records about 300,000 distinct CDR3 sequences, around 19% of them present only once. Trimming cost V 8 bases and J 0 bases; bases outside gene matches: 13. This CDR3 has 15 amino acids. Per germline, CDR1 DFQATT and CDR2 SNEGSKA (reference sequence). Ophthalmopathy patients had moderate-to-severe active disease, CAS ≥3, NOSPECS ≥4, and disease duration under 3 months. From more than 9.5 ml of fresh peripheral blood, PBMCs were isolated.

V usage is TRBV20-1 and J usage is TRBJ2-7; 7 bases fit TRBD2. The TCR was taken from a man in his fifties with Graves' ophthalmopathy. Input material: blood. In DNA form, the CDR3 reads TGCAGTATCAATCCACGAGCGGGGAGCTCCTACGAGCAGTACTTC. This gives the protein CSINPRAGSSYEQYF.